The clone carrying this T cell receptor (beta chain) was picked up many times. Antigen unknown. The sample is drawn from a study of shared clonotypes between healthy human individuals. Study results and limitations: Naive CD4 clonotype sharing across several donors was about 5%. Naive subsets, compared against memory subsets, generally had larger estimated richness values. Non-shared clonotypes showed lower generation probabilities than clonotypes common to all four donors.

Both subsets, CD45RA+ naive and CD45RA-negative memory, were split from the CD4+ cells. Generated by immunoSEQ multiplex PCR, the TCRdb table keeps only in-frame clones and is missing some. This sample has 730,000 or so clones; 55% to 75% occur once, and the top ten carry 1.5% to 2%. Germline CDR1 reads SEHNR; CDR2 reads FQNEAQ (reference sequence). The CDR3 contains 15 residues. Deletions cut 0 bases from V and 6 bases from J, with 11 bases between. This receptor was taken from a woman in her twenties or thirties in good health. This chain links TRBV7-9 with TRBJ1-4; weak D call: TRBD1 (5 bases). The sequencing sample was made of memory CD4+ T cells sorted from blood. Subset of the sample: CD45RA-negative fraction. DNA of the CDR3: TGTGCCAGCAGCTTAGCGGCAGGGACGGATGAAAAACTGTTTTTT. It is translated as CASSLAAGTDEKLFF.